The 9 T cell receptor beta chains below come from one sample, sequenced in a study of T-cell memory formation after mild COVID-19. TCRdb called the 5' RACE reads again in MiXCR, with one record for every CDR3 protein. The sample has 400,000 or so distinct CDR3 sequences; around 20% are singletons. What was sequenced was PBMCs or a T cell subset sorted from them (not recorded which). These receptor sequences come from an adult woman who had mild COVID-19 (a few samples of this study predate the infection). Cell type and time point are not known.

The J gene is TRBJ1-5, the V gene TRBV4-1; maybe TRBD1 (5 bases). This CDR3 is built from 15 residues. CDR1 MGHRA and CDR2 YSYEKL come from the germline V gene. The germline V and J ends were trimmed by 1 base and 6 bases, with 13 bases remaining between them. DNA for the CDR3: TGCGCCAGCAGCCAAGCGGTGGGGGATCGTCAGCCCCAGCATTTT. Its translation is CASSQAVGDRQPQHF.

The chain uses TRBV5-1 and TRBJ1-1; 7 nucleotides agree with TRBD1. Germline V gene lookup returns CDR1 SGHRS and CDR2 YFSETQ. V lost 1 base and J lost 6; bases outside the gene matches: 24. The CDR3 contains 20 residues. CDR3 DNA sequence: TGCGCCAGCAGCTTGAACCCCATACAGGGGAAGTGGGGCCGATGGGCTGAAGCTTTCTTT. Encoded protein: CASSLNPIQGKWGRWAEAFF.

This clonotype was recorded a few times. The chain links TRBV2 to TRBJ1-1; D is unclear. CDR3 length: 15 amino acids. V lost 3 bases, J lost 4 bases, and 15 bases lay in between. CDR1 and CDR2 from the germline V gene are SNHLY and FYNNEI. For the CDR3, the DNA is TGTGCCAGCAGTGATATGAGGGTTTGGAGCACTGAAGCTTTCTTT. Protein sequence: CASSDMRVWSTEAFF.

CDR3 region: CAISDRGSNYGYTF. The CDR3 DNA is TGTGCCATCTCCGACAGGGGATCTAACTATGGCTACACCTTC. The rearrangement joins TRBV19 to TRBJ1-2; TRBD1 matches 8 bases. Germline lookup yields CDR1 LNHDA and CDR2 SQIVND (reference sequence). V shed 10 bases, J shed 0 bases, and the junction held 7 bases outside the gene matches. The CDR3 totals 14 residues.

This clonotype turned up a few times. The rearrangement links TRBV15 to TRBJ2-5; D unresolved. V lost 5 bases to trimming and J lost 3 bases, with 4 bases between them. CDR3 length: 11 amino acids. Germline V gene data show CDR1 as LNHNV and CDR2 as YYDKDF (reference sequence). The CDR3 loop reads CATSQEETQYF. DNA of the CDR3: TGTGCCACCAGCCAGGAAGAGACCCAGTACTTC.

The rearrangement joins TRBV6-5 to TRBJ2-7; D not resolved. Germline CDR1 reads MNHEY; CDR2 reads SVGAGI. Trimming removed 4 bases from V and 0 bases from J, with 7 bases in between. This CDR3 spans 13 amino acids. CDR3 DNA: TGTGCCAGCAGTTCGACCCACTCCTACGAGCAGTACTTC. Its protein is CASSSTHSYEQYF.

This clonotype was observed a handful of times. The V gene is TRBV7-3, the J gene TRBJ2-3; the match to TRBD2 covers 8 bases. Per germline, CDR1 SGHTA and CDR2 FQGTGA. The junction had 9 bases not matched to a gene; V was cut back by 1 base and J by 6 bases. The CDR3 runs 16 residues. This CDR3 is CASSLRAGGSADTQYF. The CDR3, as DNA: TGTGCCAGCAGCTTAAGGGCGGGAGGATCGGCTGATACGCAGTATTTT.

The CDR3 nucleotides read TGCAGTGCTAGAGATGGGACAGATAGCAATCAGCCCCAGCATTTT. It yields the protein CSARDGTDSNQPQHF. The chain employs TRBV20-1 and TRBJ1-5; 7 nucleotides agree with TRBD1. The germline V gene has CDR1 DFQATT and CDR2 SNEGSKA (reference sequence). Trimming cost V 0 bases and J 0 bases; bases outside gene matches: 2. The CDR3 has 15 amino acids.

About this clonotype itself: A junction end diverges from the germline sequence, so it may reflect a read error. The chain uses TRBV4-2 and TRBJ2-3; D ambiguous. Germline V gene lookup returns CDR1 LGHNA and CDR2 YNFKEQ. The CDR3 runs 16 residues. This CDR3 is CASSQDLPASTDTQYF. Here the CDR3 DNA reads TGCGCCAGCAGCCAAGATTTGCCAGCTAGCACAGATACGCAGTATTTT.